A selection of T cell receptor beta chains follows, all from one sample in a study of CXCR3-negative and CXCR3-positive naive CD8 T cells. From the 5' RACE reads, TCRdb lists one entry per CDR3 protein and no DNA. This repertoire includes more than 20,000 distinct CDR3 sequences. The source material was naive CXCR3- CD8+ T cells from blood. These receptors all come from a human donor in good health. Some clones in this sample may be carry-over from other donors' samples. Each CDR3 is given with its conserved first and last residue. Clone size is not always given. Where it is, it says once, few, many or a class for expanded clones.

V	size	J	CDR3
TRBV29-1	NA	TRBJ2-7	CSVASGTGYEQYF
TRBV3-1	NA	TRBJ1-3	CASSRNPGQGGNTIYF
TRBV7-3	NA	TRBJ2-2	CASSSDSTGELFF
TRBV4-3	NA	TRBJ2-1	CASSQDPGYYNEQFF
TRBV20-1	NA	TRBJ2-7	CSARGYLVEGYEQYF
TRBV12-3/TRBV12-4	NA	TRBJ2-1	CASSLTESYNEQFF
TRBV7-6	medium-sized	TRBJ2-1	CASSLGHLLVEPRRSYNEQFF
TRBV6-5	NA	TRBJ2-1	CASSPRDSLYEQFF
TRBV14	NA	TRBJ2-1	CASSQGVSSYSEQFF
TRBV7-2	NA	TRBJ2-1	CASSPGLAGDEQFF
TRBV6-6	NA	TRBJ2-1	CASRLQGPYNEQFF
TRBV4-2	NA	TRBJ2-7	CASSQAGQGDYEQYF
TRBV6-9	NA	TRBJ2-5	CASSYGQQETQYF
TRBV20-1	NA	TRBJ1-2	CSARNRDSYGYTF
TRBV2	NA	TRBJ1-1	CASSEAQGITEAFF
TRBV5-6	NA	TRBJ2-5	CASSMEMEETQYF
TRBV12-3/TRBV12-4	NA	TRBJ2-2	CASSSGTSGIAGELFF
TRBV13	NA	TRBJ1-2	CASSSGAGGLYGYTF
TRBV7-8	NA	TRBJ2-2	CASSQLAGAPGELFF
TRBV6-2/TRBV6-3	NA	TRBJ1-1	CASRGDLLGTEAFF
TRBV20-1	medium-sized	TRBJ2-1	CSARLGDVEQFF
TRBV14	NA	TRBJ2-2	CASSPTPTSPGELFF
TRBV7-9	NA	TRBJ2-5	CASSPPSGGEYQETQYF
TRBV20-1	NA	TRBJ2-7	CSARIPGLAGGEVYEQYF
TRBV4-3	NA	TRBJ2-7	CASSQGTGASYEQYF
TRBV20-1	NA	TRBJ2-7	CSARDLGQGISYEQYF
TRBV14	NA	TRBJ2-4	CASSQDYRATAKNIQYF
TRBV29-1	NA	TRBJ1-2	CSVVQGWEHTF
TRBV29-1	NA	TRBJ2-7	CSVEVGWGYEQYF
TRBV5-1	NA	TRBJ1-2	CASSLRDADSGYTF
TRBV29-1	NA	TRBJ2-7	CSAGGAGEQYF
TRBV6-2/TRBV6-3	NA	TRBJ2-7	CASSYSTSAHEQYF
TRBV14	NA	TRBJ1-4	CASSRGFTNEKLFF
TRBV12-3/TRBV12-4	NA	TRBJ1-3	CASTPLGGYNTIYF
TRBV18	NA	TRBJ2-3	CASSPDGQGTDTQYF
TRBV20-1	NA	TRBJ2-7	CSARHTLGTGERVGNDWKYEQYF
TRBV4-1	medium-sized	TRBJ2-7	CASSQDLNGLRNEQYF
TRBV6-2/TRBV6-3	NA	TRBJ2-3	CASSSLFSGLSTDTQYF
TRBV6-2/TRBV6-3	NA	TRBJ2-7	CASSYSAATNEQYF
TRBV14	NA	TRBJ2-3	CASSPRERGALSSDTQYF
TRBV5-5	NA	TRBJ2-7	CASSWDSYEQYF
TRBV7-6	NA	TRBJ1-1	CASSSRQGTHTEAFF
TRBV29-1	NA	TRBJ1-2	CSVDSHSNYGYTF
TRBV7-6	NA	TRBJ1-5	CASSLDPGFQSNQPQHF
TRBV4-1	NA	TRBJ2-5	CASSQDGFQETQYF
TRBV4-3	medium-sized	TRBJ2-7	CASSQDITYEQYF
TRBV7-2	NA	TRBJ1-1	CASSSDPEAFF
TRBV15	NA	TRBJ1-4	CATSGNRDWDEKLFF
TRBV14	NA	TRBJ2-1	CASSHRTSLPYNEQFF
TRBV7-9	NA	TRBJ2-5	CASSPEGLTRGETHYF
TRBV4-2	NA	TRBJ2-5	CASSQDGTSGQETQYF
TRBV10-3	NA	TRBJ1-1	CAISEKDRGIGTEAFF
TRBV14	NA	TRBJ2-7	CASSQDRGLSYEQYF
TRBV7-9	NA	TRBJ2-1	CASSPMRAYNEQFF
TRBV21-1	NA	TRBJ1-3	CASSKGASSGNTIYF
TRBV29-1	NA	TRBJ1-2	CSVAYRGSDDGYTF
TRBV28	NA	TRBJ2-3	CASSLTRDTQYF
TRBV4-3	NA	TRBJ2-1	CASSQDLYSGRYNEQFF
TRBV29-1	NA	TRBJ1-2	CSVELAGNYGYTF
TRBV4-3	NA	TRBJ1-1	CASSSNNRDTEAFF